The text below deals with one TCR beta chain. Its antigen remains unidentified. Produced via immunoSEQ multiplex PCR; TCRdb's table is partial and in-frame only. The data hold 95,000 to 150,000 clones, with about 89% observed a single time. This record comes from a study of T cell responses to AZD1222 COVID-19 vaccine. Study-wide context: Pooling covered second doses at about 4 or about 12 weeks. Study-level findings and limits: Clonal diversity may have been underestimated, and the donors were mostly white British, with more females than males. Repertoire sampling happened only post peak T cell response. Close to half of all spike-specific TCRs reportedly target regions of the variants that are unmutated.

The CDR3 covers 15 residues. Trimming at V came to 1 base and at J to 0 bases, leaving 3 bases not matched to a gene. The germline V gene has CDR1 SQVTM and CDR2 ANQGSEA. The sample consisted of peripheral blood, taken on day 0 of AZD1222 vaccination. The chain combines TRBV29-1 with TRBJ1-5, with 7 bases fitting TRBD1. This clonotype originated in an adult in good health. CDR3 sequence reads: CSVEVGGNSNQPQHF. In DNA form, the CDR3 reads TGCAGCGTTGAAGTAGGGGGCAATAGCAATCAGCCCCAGCATTTT.